This TCR beta chain originates from a study of metastatic and nonmetastatic thyroid tumors. Overall study: Malignant thyroid and benign thyroid patients provided blood and tumor or nodule tissue whose repertoires were compared. Study-wide results and caveats: Benign nodules were reported to have significantly lower TCR beta diversity than malignant thyroid tumors, in blood and tumor.

As handled by the study authors: Differences in CDR3 between clinicopathological groups were drawn on to build a classifier intended to discriminate distant-metastatic papillary thyroid cancer patients. TCRdb reanalyzed the PCR reads with MiXCR. TCRdb, not the authors, supplied the V and J calls. The sample has 20,000 to 25,000 clones; about a sixth are singletons. As for this clone: The antigen is unknown.

This CDR3 has 14 amino acids. The germline gives CDR1 MDHEN, CDR2 SYDVKM. Trimming stripped 3 bases from V and 4 bases from J, with 11 bases between. No treatment of any kind had been given to any patient before thyroid surgery. The TCR was taken from a female donor with papillary thyroid cancer or a benign thyroid nodule (not recorded which). Some clones in this sample may be carry-over from other donors' samples. Sequencing used blood. The rearrangement uses TRBV28 and TRBJ2-3; D is possibly TRBD1 (6 bases). Here the CDR3 DNA reads TGTGCCAGCAGTTTGATCAGGGGATCAGATACGCAGTATTTT. Its translation: CASSLIRGSDTQYF.